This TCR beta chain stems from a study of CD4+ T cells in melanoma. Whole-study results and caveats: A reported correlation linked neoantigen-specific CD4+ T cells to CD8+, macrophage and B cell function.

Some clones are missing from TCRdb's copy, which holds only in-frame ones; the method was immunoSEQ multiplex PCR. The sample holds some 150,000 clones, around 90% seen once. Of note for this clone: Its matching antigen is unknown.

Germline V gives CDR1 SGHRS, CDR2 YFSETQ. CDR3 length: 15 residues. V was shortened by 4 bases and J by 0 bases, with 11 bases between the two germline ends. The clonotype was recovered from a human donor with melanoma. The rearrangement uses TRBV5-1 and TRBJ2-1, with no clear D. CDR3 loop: CASSLTDASYNEQFF. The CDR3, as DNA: TGCGCCAGCAGCCTCACTGACGCCTCCTACAATGAGCAGTTCTTC.